This TCR beta chain was captured by sequencing in a study of cytomegalovirus exposure and HLA in healthy donors. Repertoires were generated with immunoSEQ multiplex PCR, while TCRdb's copy carries only in-frame clones and drops some. The sample lists 100,000 to 150,000 clones; roughly 89% were seen once. The CDR3 runs 17 residues. The clonotype was recovered from a young woman in good health and CMV-seronegative. The sample consisted of PBMCs. The chain recombines TRBV21-1 with TRBJ2-7; the listed D gene, TRBD1, was not tested against the DNA. TRBV21-1 counts as a pseudogene. The CDR3, as DNA: TGTGCCAGCAGCAAAGCGAGGGTTTCGGGACACTTCTACGAGCAGTACTTC. Translation: CASSKARVSGHFYEQYF.